The clone carrying this T cell receptor beta chain has a count of ten or more. The antigen is undetermined. The data originate from a study of spatial heterogeneity in lung cancer. The presence of a unique molecular identifier marked each TCR cDNA molecule. TCRdb itself ran the 5' RACE reads through MiXCR, one entry per CDR3 protein. This table has 36,000 or so distinct CDR3 sequences, 4% to 6% appearing once. Study-level points and caveats: Relative to follow-up, resection was when ubiquitous expanded tumor TCRs appeared more in blood.

The time point denotes: sample taken at primary tumor resection. TCRs were sequenced from unsorted whole RNA of tumor, nontumor lung or PBMC. In germline, CDR1 is SGHVS, CDR2 FNYEAQ. CDR3 size: 16 residues. V lost 3 bases, J lost 4 bases, and 18 bases lay in between. Specimen: PBMCs, collected at surgery. This sequence joins TRBV7-6 and TRBJ1-2; weak D call: TRBD1 (5 bases). This TCR came from a female donor with early-stage non-small cell lung cancer. The CDR3 sequence is CASSFAVGEGTYGYTF. Written as DNA, the CDR3 is TGTGCCAGCAGCTTTGCCGTGGGCGAAGGGACCTATGGCTACACCTTC.